The clone carrying this T cell receptor beta chain came up many times. The target antigen is unknown. Isolating PBMCs gave at least 6 million of these cells per sample. This sample stems from a study of blood T cells in healthy people across ages. General study points: Per-million-T-cell TCR beta diversity fell roughly linearly with age.

Then a second PCR, running roughly 7 to 12 cycles, was carried out with a sample-barcoded 5' primer and a J-beta primer mix. The study obtained at least 3 million CDR3-containing paired-end reads from every sample. MiXCR, applied by TCRdb to the 5' RACE reads, yields one record per CDR3 protein. Altogether 600,000 to 850,000 distinct CDR3 sequences are present, approximately 39% being singletons, with the ten largest covering around a fifth. Per the germline V gene, CDR1 is SNHLY and CDR2 is FYNNEI. This CDR3 has 17 amino acids. J gave up 4 bases and V 3 bases, and 7 bases lay outside the gene matches.

The chain joins TRBV2 to TRBJ2-2; 11 bases are a match to TRBD2. The sequenced material came from blood. This receptor was taken from a woman aged 55-69 years in good health. This chain's CDR3 is CASSESRLAGRTGELFF. CDR3 in DNA: TGTGCCAGCAGTGAGAGCCGACTAGCGGGGCGCACCGGGGAGCTGTTTTTT.